The 17 T cell receptor beta chains below all came from one sample that was sequenced in a study of identical twins. TCRdb itself ran the 5' RACE reads through MiXCR, one entry per CDR3 protein. The sample records roughly 240,000 distinct CDR3 sequences, approximately 7.9% being singletons. These data also featured in a second study, about yellow fever vaccine responses in identical twins.

Sequencing was carried out using CD8+ T cells sorted from blood. The receptor set was obtained from a woman aged 18-35 years in good health.

The J gene is TRBJ2-7, the V gene TRBV7-9, with 8 bases lining up with TRBD1. Germline V gene data show CDR1 as SEHNR and CDR2 as FQNEAQ (reference sequence). The CDR3 sequence is 14 residues long. The V segment lost 4 bases and the J segment 6 bases; nucleotides outside the gene matches: 8. The DNA for the CDR3 is TGTGCCAGCAGCTCCGGACAGGGTGTGGGCGAGCAGTACTTC. Its protein product is CASSSGQGVGEQYF. The whole variable domain, remainder taken from reference TRBV7-9 and TRBJ2-7, is DTGVSQNPRHKITKRGQNVTFRCDPISEHNRLYWYRQTLGQGPEFLTYFQNEAQLEKSRLLSDRFSAERPKGSFSTLEIQRTEQGDSAMYLCASSSGQGVGEQYFGPGTRLTVT.

The sample holds a few counts of this clonotype. V usage is TRBV12-3 or TRBV12-4 and J usage is TRBJ2-5; TRBD1 aligns across 9 bases. The CDR3 extends over 15 amino acids. V gave up 5 bases and J gave up 2 bases; unmatched junction bases: 6. CDR3 in amino acids: CASSPGQGRQETQYF. CDR3 sequence (DNA): TGTGCCAGCAGTCCTGGACAGGGGAGGCAAGAGACCCAGTACTTC.

This clonotype was found many times. The rearrangement uses TRBV7-9 and TRBJ2-1; D might be TRBD1 (5 bases). The germline V gene encodes CDR1 SEHNR and CDR2 FQNEAQ (reference sequence). The CDR3 length is 16 residues. Trimming removed 8 bases from V and 8 bases from J, with 25 bases in between. The CDR3 sequence: CASRVTRATVMDEQFF. The DNA for the CDR3 is TGTGCCAGCCGAGTCACCAGGGCTACCGTGATGGATGAGCAGTTCTTC.

V is TRBV12-3 or TRBV12-4 and J is TRBJ2-3; D is possibly TRBD1 (6 bases). This CDR3 region has 15 residues. Trimming cost V 3 bases and J 4 bases, with 14 bases left between them. The CDR3 region has the DNA TGTGCCAGCAGTTTGGGGGCGGCTTTGGCAGATACGCAGTATTTT. This codes for CASSLGAALADTQYF.

The rearrangement joins TRBV12-3 or TRBV12-4 to TRBJ2-6, with TRBD1 as a possible D gene (6 bases). CDR3 size: 19 residues. V was shortened by 0 bases and J by 0 bases, with 15 bases between the two germline ends. For the CDR3, the DNA is TGTGCCAGCAGTTTAGCGCTGATAGGGACACGCTCTGGGGCCAACGTCCTGACTTTC. This codes for CASSLALIGTRSGANVLTF.

Only a few counts were recorded for this clonotype. The chain couples TRBV4-1 to TRBJ2-7, with 9 bases that match TRBD1. CDR3 length: 16 amino acids. Germline-derived CDR1 and CDR2 are MGHRA and YSYEKL. Trimming took 5 bases from V and 3 from J; bases not matched to a gene: 11. The DNA for the CDR3 is TGCGCCAGCAGCGGACGGGACAGGGTTGGCCTCTACGAGCAGTACGTC. Protein product: CASSGRDRVGLYEQYV.

This clonotype was recorded many times. The chain employs TRBV6-5 and TRBJ2-2; D possibly corresponds to TRBD2 (7 bases). The germline gives CDR1 MNHEY, CDR2 SVGAGI. V was shortened by 5 bases and J by 7 bases, with 17 bases between the two germline ends. The length of the CDR3 is 15 residues. The CDR3 loop is CASSNPNREGGELFF. The CDR3 DNA reads as TGTGCCAGCAGTAACCCAAACAGGGAGGGCGGGGAGCTGTTTTTT.

The rearrangement joins TRBV3-1 to TRBJ2-1; D might be TRBD2 (7 bases). CDR3 size: 17 residues. Trimming removed 8 bases at V and 2 bases at J, with 22 bases between. Germline V gene data show CDR1 as LGHDT and CDR2 as YNNKEL (reference sequence). The CDR3 region is CASSQDLRGATYNEQFF. Here the CDR3 DNA reads TGTGCCAGCTCCCAAGATCTTCGGGGGGCCACCTACAATGAGCAGTTCTTC.

This clonotype was found a few times. The chain uses TRBV15 and TRBJ2-1; TRBD1 matches at 8 bases. CDR1 is LNHNV, CDR2 YYDKDF, per germline (reference sequence). The V gene end was trimmed by 5 bases and the J gene end by 4 bases; junction bases not matched to a gene: 7. There are 15 residues in the CDR3. The CDR3 sequence: CATSEDRALYNEQFF. The CDR3 DNA follows: TGTGCCACCAGCGAGGACAGGGCCCTATACAATGAGCAGTTCTTC.

This clonotype occurred a few times. V and J are TRBV28 and TRBJ2-2; no clear D gene. The germline V gene has CDR1 MDHEN and CDR2 SYDVKM. The CDR3 covers 16 residues. Trimming cost V 7 bases and J 1 base, with 16 bases left between them. Here the CDR3 reads CASISRWVKNTGELFF. The CDR3 DNA reads as TGTGCCAGCATCTCCAGATGGGTAAAGAACACCGGGGAGCTGTTTTTT.

The rearrangement uses TRBV7-8 and TRBJ2-7, with 10 bases lining up with TRBD2. The germline gives CDR1 SGHVS, CDR2 FQNEAQ. CDR3 length equals 17 residues. The junction had 12 bases not matched to a gene; V was cut back by 5 bases and J by 2 bases. The CDR3 sequence is CASSPNDLAGVPYEQYF. In DNA, the CDR3 is TGTGCCAGCAGCCCGAACGACCTAGCGGGAGTACCCTACGAGCAGTACTTC.

The chain couples TRBV20-1 to TRBJ2-1; TRBD2 is a possible D gene (6 bases). The V end lost 3 bases, the J end lost 3 bases, and 12 bases lay between the germline ends. CDR3 length equals 14 residues. The germline gives CDR1 DFQATT, CDR2 SNEGSKA (reference sequence). DNA of the CDR3: TGCAGTGCTAGGGGTGGGGAGGACTACAATGAGCAGTTCTTC. Amino acid sequence: CSARGGEDYNEQFF.

V is TRBV28 and J is TRBJ1-1; D perhaps matches TRBD1 (5 bases). The CDR3 has 15 amino acids. Germline-derived CDR1 and CDR2 are MDHEN and SYDVKM. Trimming removed 3 bases at V and 1 base at J, with 12 bases between. The CDR3 sequence is CASSFYGAWNTEAFF. CDR3 sequence (DNA): TGTGCCAGCAGTTTTTACGGGGCGTGGAACACTGAAGCTTTCTTT.

There are many counts of this clonotype. The rearrangement links TRBV7-9 to TRBJ2-1; the match to TRBD2 covers 8 bases. Looked up from germline, CDR1 is SEHNR and CDR2 is FQNEAQ (reference sequence). V lost 5 bases to trimming and J lost 0 bases; unmatched junction nucleotides: 6. The CDR3 contains 16 residues. Here the CDR3 DNA reads TGTGCCAGCAGCCCTAGCGCGGGGGGCTCCTACAATGAGCAGTTCTTC. As protein: CASSPSAGGSYNEQFF. Looking up the rest from reference TRBV7-9 and TRBJ2-1 gives the full variable domain: DTGVSQNPRHKITKRGQNVTFRCDPISEHNRLYWYRQTLGQGPEFLTYFQNEAQLEKSRLLSDRFSAERPKGSFSTLEIQRTEQGDSAMYLCASSPSAGGSYNEQFFGPGTRLTVL.

The sample holds many counts of this clonotype. The V call is TRBV14, the J call TRBJ2-3; a possible D gene is TRBD1 (6 bases). Trimming pared 4 bases from V and 2 bases from J, leaving 16 bases between. The CDR3 length is 16 residues. Per the germline V gene, CDR1 is SGHDN and CDR2 is FVKESK. CDR3 bases: TGTGCCAGCAGCCGCCTCGCAGGGGCCTCCACAGATACGCAGTATTTT. It specifies CASSRLAGASTDTQYF.

This clonotype was seen many times. V is TRBV5-1 and J is TRBJ2-3; D not resolved. The CDR3 spans 16 residues. Trimming pared 3 bases from V and 3 bases from J, leaving 17 bases between. CDR1 and CDR2 (germline): SGHRS, YFSETQ. As DNA, the CDR3 is TGCGCCAGCAGCTCCATCGATACCCGGTGGACAGATACGCAGTATTTT. The encoded protein is CASSSIDTRWTDTQYF.

The chain links TRBV28 to TRBJ2-5; perhaps TRBD1 as D (6 bases). Germline CDR1 is MDHEN and CDR2 is SYDVKM. Trimming pared 2 bases from V and 4 bases from J, leaving 11 bases between. This CDR3 comprises 14 residues. The CDR3 DNA reads TGTGCCAGCAGTTTACAGGGGCTAGTAGAGACCCAGTACTTC. Protein: CASSLQGLVETQYF.